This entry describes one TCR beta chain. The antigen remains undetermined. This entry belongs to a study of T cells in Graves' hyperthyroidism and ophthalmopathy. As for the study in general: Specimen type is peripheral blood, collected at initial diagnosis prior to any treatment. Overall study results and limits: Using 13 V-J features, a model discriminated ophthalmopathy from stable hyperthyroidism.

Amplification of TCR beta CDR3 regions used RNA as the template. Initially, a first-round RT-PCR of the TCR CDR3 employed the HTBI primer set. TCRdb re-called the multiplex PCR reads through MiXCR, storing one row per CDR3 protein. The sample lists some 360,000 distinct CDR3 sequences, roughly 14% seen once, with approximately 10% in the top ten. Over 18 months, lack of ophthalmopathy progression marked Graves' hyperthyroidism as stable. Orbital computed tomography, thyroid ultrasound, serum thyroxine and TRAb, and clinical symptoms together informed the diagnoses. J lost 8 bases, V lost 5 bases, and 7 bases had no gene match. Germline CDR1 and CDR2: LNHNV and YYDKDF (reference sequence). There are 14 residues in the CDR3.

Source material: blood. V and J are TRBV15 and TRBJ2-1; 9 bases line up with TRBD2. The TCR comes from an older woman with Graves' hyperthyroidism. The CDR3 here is CATSVSGRNDEQFF. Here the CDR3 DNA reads TGTGCCACCAGCGTTAGCGGGAGAAATGATGAGCAGTTCTTC.